These 7 T cell receptor beta chains originate from one sample sequenced in a study of T cells in Graves' hyperthyroidism and ophthalmopathy. RNA transcripts served as the template for amplifying TCR beta CDR3 regions. HTBI primers were employed in a first-round RT-PCR of the TCR CDR3. TCRdb ran MiXCR on the multiplex PCR reads and lists one entry per CDR3 protein. This table has more than 500,000 distinct CDR3 sequences, 14% to 15% appearing once. Material: blood. The receptors stem from a woman in her thirties or forties with Graves' ophthalmopathy.

The V gene is TRBV4-1, the J gene TRBJ2-7, with 10 bases that match TRBD1. Trimming at V came to 1 base and at J to 4 bases, leaving 4 bases not matched to a gene. This CDR3 has 15 residues. In germline, CDR1 is MGHRA, CDR2 YSYEKL. CDR3 nucleotides: TGCGCCAGCAGCCAAGTGGGACAGGGGCAATACGAGCAGTACTTC. This codes for CASSQVGQGQYEQYF.

Comment on this clonotype: Likely a read error: the CDR3 ends without its conserved phenylalanine or tryptophan. The chain recombines TRBV6-2 or TRBV6-3 with TRBJ1-1; 7 bases are a match to TRBD1. With 5 bases clipped from V and 9 bases from J, the junction kept 6 bases outside the gene matches. Germline V gene sequence: CDR1 MNHEY, CDR2 SVGEGT. The CDR3 length is 12 residues. The CDR3 sequence is CASSPTDRKAFC. In nucleotides, the CDR3 is TGTGCCAGCAGTCCGACGGACAGGAAAGCTTTCTGT.

This clonotype was detected ten times or more. This rearrangement joins TRBV29-1 to TRBJ1-2; 7 nucleotides line up with TRBD1. Germline V gene data show CDR1 as SQVTM and CDR2 as ANQGSEA. Trimming at V came to 4 bases and at J to 4 bases, leaving 9 bases not matched to a gene. The CDR3 runs 14 residues. The CDR3 sequence is CSVARDRDLYGYTF. CDR3 coding DNA: TGCAGCGTTGCTCGTGACAGGGACCTCTATGGCTACACCTTC. Variable domain in full (rest from reference TRBV29-1 and TRBJ1-2): SAVISQKPSRDICQRGTSLTIQCQVDSQVTMMFWYRQQPGQSLTLIATANQGSEATYESGFVIDKFPISRPNLTFSTLTVSNMSPEDSSIYLCSVARDRDLYGYTFGSGTRLTVV.

This chain connects TRBV10-1 to TRBJ2-4, with no clear D. Germline V gene sequence: CDR1 WNHNN, CDR2 SYGVQD (reference sequence). The CDR3 is made up of 13 amino acids. With 2 bases removed from V and 9 bases from J, the gap between germline ends came to 11 bases. The CDR3 here is CASSEDTGGIQYF. The CDR3 DNA follows: TGCGCCAGCAGTGAGGACACGGGCGGCATTCAGTACTTC.

This clonotype was seen a few times. In DNA form, the CDR3 reads TGTGCCAGCTCTGAGGGTAGGACCTACTATGGCTACACCTTC. Translation gives CASSEGRTYYGYTF. The chain has TRBV28 and TRBJ1-2; D gene ambiguous. Trimming left V 8 bases short and J 3 bases short, with 16 bases between. This CDR3 has 14 residues. Germline V gives CDR1 MDHEN, CDR2 SYDVKM.

This clonotype was picked up a small number of times. The V and J genes are TRBV15 and TRBJ2-7; TRBD2 aligns across 11 bases. This CDR3 is 15 amino acids long. Unmatched junction bases numbered 5, after V lost 2 bases and J lost 5 bases. Germline V lookup: CDR1 LNHNV, CDR2 YYDKDF (reference sequence). The CDR3 DNA is TGTGCCACCAGCAGAAAAGGACTAGCGGGCGACGAGCAGTACTTC. This codes for CATSRKGLAGDEQYF.

The gene calls are TRBV13 and TRBJ2-2; D is perhaps TRBD1 or TRBD2 (5 bases each). Germline CDR1 and CDR2: PRHDT and FYEKMQ (reference sequence). This CDR3 is built from 14 residues. V lost 5 bases to trimming and J lost 5 bases, with 12 bases between them. CDR3 sequence: CASSQGRPTGELFF. CDR3 DNA sequence: TGTGCCAGCAGCCAGGGACGACCAACCGGGGAGCTGTTTTTT.